The sequence of this TCR beta chain was determined in a study of blood T cell repertoires in COVID-19. Study overall: Material from acute and convalescent COVID-19 was sourced from the United States, Italy and Spain.

The age range of participants was about 18 to 100 years, with residence in about two dozen US areas. Resolution of symptoms, clearance, or two negative PCRs was present in recovered Cohort 3 donors. Under the authors' procedure: The assay estimated nucleated cells by amplifying reference gene primers. Sequenced by immunoSEQ multiplex PCR; TCRdb stores in-frame clones only, minus some. Clonal size and the V and J genes are those of that table, whereas D and trimming came from the DNA. The sample consists of some 490,000 clones, about 85% of them appearing once. CDR3 length equals 15 residues. Germline CDR1 KGHDR, CDR2 SFDVKD. V was shortened by 4 bases and J by 4 bases, with 12 bases between the two germline ends.

This sequence originates from a woman in her fifties or sixties who had recovered from COVID-19. Sequenced: PBMCs or T cells enriched from blood (not recorded which). V usage is TRBV24-1 and J usage is TRBJ1-4; D call uncertain. The DNA for the CDR3 is TGTGCCACCAGTGACGCCAGAGGGAGTAATGAAAAACTGTTTTTT. Protein product: CATSDARGSNEKLFF.